These 4 T cell receptor beta chains originate from one sample sequenced in a study of shared clonotypes between healthy human individuals. Sequencing used immunoSEQ multiplex PCR; TCRdb keeps in-frame clones, though not all of them. The sample records about 2 million clones, 90% to 95% being singletons. The source material was naive CD4+ T cells sorted from blood. Regarding subset: CD45RA+ positively selected. Receptors were obtained from a man in his late teens or twenties in good health.

Turning to this clone: In the same sample, other DNA sequences code for this CDR3. The chain employs TRBV30 and TRBJ2-3; the match to TRBD2 covers 9 bases. The germline V gene encodes CDR1 GTSNPN and CDR2 SVGIG (reference sequence). This CDR3 contains 14 residues. The V and J ends lost 3 bases and 2 bases, in that order; junction bases with no gene match: 3. CDR3 residues: CAWRVAGATDTQYF. In nucleotides, the CDR3 is TGTGCCTGGAGGGTAGCGGGGGCCACAGATACGCAGTATTTT.

The V and J genes are TRBV9 and TRBJ2-2; 7 bases line up with TRBD2. The CDR3 consists of 16 residues. Germline V CDR1 and CDR2: SGDLS, YYNGEE. V shed 4 bases, J shed 4 bases, and the junction held 10 bases outside the gene matches. The CDR3: CASSPRPLALTGELFF. In nucleotides, the CDR3 is TGTGCCAGCAGCCCCCGCCCACTAGCGCTCACCGGGGAGCTGTTTTTT.

Of note for this clone: Different DNA sequences within this sample yield the same CDR3. V gene TRBV5-1 combines with J gene TRBJ2-3; 9 nucleotides agree with TRBD2. V trimming: 0 bases; J trimming: 3 bases; junction bases outside the gene matches: 2. Germline lookup yields CDR1 SGHRS and CDR2 YFSETQ. There are 15 residues in the CDR3. CDR3 in DNA: TGCGCCAGCAGCTTGGGCGCGGGAGGGACAGATACGCAGTATTTT. Encoded protein: CASSLGAGGTDTQYF.

The rearrangement uses TRBV6-5 and TRBJ2-1; D might be TRBD1 (6 bases). CDR1 is MNHEY and CDR2 is SVGAGI in the germline V gene. The ends were cut back, 6 bases at V and 8 bases at J, with 11 bases in the middle. The CDR3 has 12 residues. For the CDR3, the DNA is TGTGCCAGCAGCAGAGGGGGTCATGAGCAGTTCTTC. Translating gives CASSRGGHEQFF.